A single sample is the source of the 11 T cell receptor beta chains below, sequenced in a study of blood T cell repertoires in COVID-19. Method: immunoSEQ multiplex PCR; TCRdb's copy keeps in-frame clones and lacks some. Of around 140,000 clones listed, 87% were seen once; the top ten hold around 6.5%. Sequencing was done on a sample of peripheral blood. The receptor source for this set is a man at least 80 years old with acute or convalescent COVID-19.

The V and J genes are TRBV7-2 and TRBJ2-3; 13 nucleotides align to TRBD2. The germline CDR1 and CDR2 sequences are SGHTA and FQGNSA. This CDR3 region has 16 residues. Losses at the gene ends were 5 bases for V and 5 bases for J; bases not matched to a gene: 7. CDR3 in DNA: TGTGCCAGCAGCCCGACTAGCGGGAGGCGTTTAGATACGCAGTATTTT. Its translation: CASSPTSGRRLDTQYF.

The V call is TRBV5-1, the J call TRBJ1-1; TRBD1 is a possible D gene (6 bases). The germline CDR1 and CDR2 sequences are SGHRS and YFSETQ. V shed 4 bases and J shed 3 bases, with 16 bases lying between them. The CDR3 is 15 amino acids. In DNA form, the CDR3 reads TGCGCCAGCAGCCGGGGGGGCCTCCCAGACACTGAAGCTTTCTTT. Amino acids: CASSRGGLPDTEAFF.

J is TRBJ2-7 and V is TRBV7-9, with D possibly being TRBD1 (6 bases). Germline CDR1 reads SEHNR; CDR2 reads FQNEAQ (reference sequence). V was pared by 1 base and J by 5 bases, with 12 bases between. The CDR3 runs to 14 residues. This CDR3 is CASSLDREFHEQYF. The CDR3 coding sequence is TGTGCCAGCAGCTTAGACAGGGAGTTCCACGAGCAGTACTTC.

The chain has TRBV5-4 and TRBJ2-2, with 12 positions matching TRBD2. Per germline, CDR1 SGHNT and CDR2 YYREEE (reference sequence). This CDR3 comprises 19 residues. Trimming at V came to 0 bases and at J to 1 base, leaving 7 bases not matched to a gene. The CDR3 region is CASSLDGLAGSKNTGELFF. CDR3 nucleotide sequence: TGTGCCAGCAGCTTGGACGGACTAGCGGGATCAAAGAACACCGGGGAGCTGTTTTTT.

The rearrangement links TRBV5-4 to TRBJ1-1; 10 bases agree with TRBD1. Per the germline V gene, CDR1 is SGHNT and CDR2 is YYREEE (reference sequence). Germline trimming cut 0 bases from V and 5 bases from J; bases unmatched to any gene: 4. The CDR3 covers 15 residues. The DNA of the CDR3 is TGTGCCAGCAGCTTGGTGGGACAGGGGCATACTGAAGCTTTCTTT. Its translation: CASSLVGQGHTEAFF.

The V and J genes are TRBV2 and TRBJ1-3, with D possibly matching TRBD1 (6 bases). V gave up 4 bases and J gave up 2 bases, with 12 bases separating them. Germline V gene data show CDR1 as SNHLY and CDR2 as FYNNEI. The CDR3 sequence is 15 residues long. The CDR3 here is CASSGGGLPGNTIYF. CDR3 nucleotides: TGTGCCAGCAGTGGGGGGGGGCTACCTGGAAACACCATATATTTT.

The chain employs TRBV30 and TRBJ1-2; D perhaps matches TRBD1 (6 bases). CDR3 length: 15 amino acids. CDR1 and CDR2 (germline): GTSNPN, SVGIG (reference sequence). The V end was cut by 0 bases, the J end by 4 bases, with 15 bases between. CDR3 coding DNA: TGTGCCTGGAGTGTCGCAGGGGCATCCTTCTATGGCTACACCTTC. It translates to CAWSVAGASFYGYTF.

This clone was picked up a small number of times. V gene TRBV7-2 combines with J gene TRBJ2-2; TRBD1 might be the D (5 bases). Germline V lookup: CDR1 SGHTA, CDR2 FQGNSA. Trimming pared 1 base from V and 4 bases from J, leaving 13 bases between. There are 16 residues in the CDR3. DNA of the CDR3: TGTGCCAGCAGCTTAGAACCCAGGGTGGGCACCGGGGAGCTGTTTTTT. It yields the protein CASSLEPRVGTGELFF. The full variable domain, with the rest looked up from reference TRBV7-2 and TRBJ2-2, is GAGVSQSPSNKVTEKGKDVELRCDPISGHTALYWYRQSLGQGLEFLIYFQGNSAPDKSGLPSDRFSAERTGGSVSTLTIQRTQQEDSAVYLCASSLEPRVGTGELFFGEGSRLTVL.

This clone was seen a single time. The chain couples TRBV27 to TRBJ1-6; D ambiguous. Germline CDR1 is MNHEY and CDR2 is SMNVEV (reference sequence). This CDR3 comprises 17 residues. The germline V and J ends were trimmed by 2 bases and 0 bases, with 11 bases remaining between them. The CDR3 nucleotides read TGTGCCAGCAGTTTACGACCCCCGGGCTCCTATAATTCACCCCTCCACTTT. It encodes CASSLRPPGSYNSPLHF.

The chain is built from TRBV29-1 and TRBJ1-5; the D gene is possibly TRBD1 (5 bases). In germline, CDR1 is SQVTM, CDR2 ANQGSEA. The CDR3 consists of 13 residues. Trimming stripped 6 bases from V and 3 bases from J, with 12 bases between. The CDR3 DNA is TGCAGCGTCGGGGACTCTTTCAATCAGCCCCAGCATTTT. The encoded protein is CSVGDSFNQPQHF.

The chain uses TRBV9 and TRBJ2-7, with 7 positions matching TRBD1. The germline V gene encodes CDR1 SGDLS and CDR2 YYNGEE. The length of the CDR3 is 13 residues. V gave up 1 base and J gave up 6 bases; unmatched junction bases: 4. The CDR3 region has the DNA TGTGCCAGCAGCGTACGACAGGGCGGCGAGCAGTACTTC. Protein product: CASSVRQGGEQYF.